This entry features one T cell receptor (beta chain) sequence. This specimen belongs to a study of blood T cell repertoires in COVID-19. Background on the study: Specimens from acute and convalescent COVID-19 originated in the United States, Italy and Spain. The cDNA or gDNA used as material had been derived from T cells, B-cell-depleted T cells, or PBMCs.

As handled by the study authors: Amplification with reference gene primers provided the estimates of nucleated cell counts. TCRdb's table, derived via immunoSEQ multiplex PCR, lists solely in-frame clones and lacks some. V and J calls plus clone size are reproduced from that table; the DNA served to infer D and trimming. This sample has some 330,000 clones, with around 83% found just once. Which cohort a participant joined came from the clinical history participants gave. Germline-derived CDR1 and CDR2 are LGHNA and YSLEER. The CDR3 length is 16 residues. Trimming took off 0 bases at V and 9 bases at J, with 15 bases between the two ends.

Material: PBMCs or T cells enriched from blood (not recorded which). This receptor was taken from a woman in her fifties or sixties who had recovered from COVID-19. The chain links TRBV4-3 to TRBJ1-6; D is possibly TRBD1 (5 bases). The CDR3 loop is CASSQDSGTQGSPLHF. CDR3 bases: TGCGCCAGCAGCCAAGATAGCGGGACCCAGGGTTCACCCCTCCACTTT.